A single sample is the source of the 18 T cell receptor beta chains below, sequenced in a study of T-cell memory formation after mild COVID-19. MiXCR, run by TCRdb on the 5' RACE reads, gives a single entry per CDR3 protein. The sample holds some 450,000 distinct CDR3 sequences; 20% are singletons and the top ten take around 9.2%. The sequenced material came from PBMCs or a T cell subset sorted from them (not recorded which). These receptors came from an adult woman who had mild COVID-19 (a few samples of this study predate the infection). Cell type and time point are not known.

The CDR3 loop reads CASSRAGGGNTIYF. CDR3 nucleotides: TGTGCCAGCAGCCGAGCAGGGGGAGGAAACACCATATATTTT. This chain links TRBV7-9 with TRBJ1-3, with 7 bases aligning to TRBD1. CDR3 length: 14 amino acids. The ends lost 5 bases at V and 4 bases at J; junction bases unmatched: 5. Germline CDR1 SEHNR, CDR2 FQNEAQ (reference sequence).

The chain carries TRBV6-1 and TRBJ2-7; D possibly corresponds to TRBD1 (6 bases). This CDR3 has 13 amino acids. V was clipped by 6 bases and J by 5 bases, with 14 bases between them. From germline, CDR1 is MNHNS and CDR2 SASEGT. CDR3 sequence reads: CASRGDNVNEQYF. DNA for the CDR3: TGTGCCAGCAGGGGGGACAATGTGAACGAGCAGTACTTC.

This clonotype has just a few counts. V gene TRBV20-1 combines with J gene TRBJ2-3, with 8 nucleotides matching TRBD2. The CDR3 spans 14 residues. Germline V lookup: CDR1 DFQATT, CDR2 SNEGSKA (reference sequence). Trimming at V came to 3 bases and at J to 3 bases, leaving 5 bases not matched to a gene. The CDR3 DNA follows: TGCAGTGCTAGCCTAGTAGCGGGGACAGATACGCAGTATTTT. It is translated as CSASLVAGTDTQYF.

The rearrangement uses TRBV20-1 and TRBJ1-2; 7 bases are shared with TRBD1. Germline assignment: CDR1 DFQATT and CDR2 SNEGSKA (reference sequence). The CDR3 spans 11 residues. V dropped 3 bases and J dropped 8; count of bases not matched to a gene: 3. CDR3 in DNA: TGCAGTGCTAGTGGCAGGGGGGGCTACACCTTC. This sequence encodes CSASGRGGYTF.

The chain recombines TRBV3-1 with TRBJ1-1; a possible D gene is TRBD1 (5 bases). Trimming cost V 10 bases and J 3 bases, with 15 bases left between them. Germline V gene data show CDR1 as LGHDT and CDR2 as YNNKEL (reference sequence). The CDR3 has 13 residues. CDR3 residues: CATRLGRHTEAFF. CDR3 DNA sequence: TGTGCCACCAGGCTGGGGCGGCACACTGAAGCTTTCTTT.

The genes are TRBV9 and TRBJ2-1, with 7 positions matching TRBD2. The germline gives CDR1 SGDLS, CDR2 YYNGEE. Trimming cost V 0 bases and J 4 bases; bases outside gene matches: 16. The CDR3 length is 19 residues. CDR3 DNA: TGTGCCAGCAGCGTAGAATCCGGGGGGAGAACTAGCAGTTACAATGAGCAGTTCTTC. Translation gives CASSVESGGRTSSYNEQFF. The entire variable domain, with the rest obtained from reference TRBV9 and TRBJ2-1, is as follows: DSGVTQTPKHLITATGQRVTLRCSPRSGDLSVYWYQQSLDQGLQFLIQYYNGEERAKGNILERFSAQQFPDLHSELNLSSLELGDSALYFCASSVESGGRTSSYNEQFFGPGTRLTVL.

J is TRBJ1-6 and V is TRBV6-5; maybe TRBD1 (5 bases). V was pared by 2 bases and J by 9 bases, with 11 bases between. There are 14 residues in the CDR3. Germline assignment: CDR1 MNHEY and CDR2 SVGAGI. CDR3 nucleotide sequence: TGTGCCAGCAGTTACCGACAGACTTCTTCACCCCTCCACTTT. This encodes CASSYRQTSSPLHF.

This clonotype appeared many times. This sequence joins TRBV7-2 and TRBJ2-7, with D hard to call. Looked up from germline, CDR1 is SGHTA and CDR2 is FQGNSA. The CDR3 spans 14 residues. Trimming took 3 bases from V and 0 from J, leaving 9 bases between them. For the CDR3, the DNA is TGTGCCAGCAGCTTCAACTGGGCCTCCTACGAGCAGTACTTC. This sequence encodes CASSFNWASYEQYF.

This clonotype has more than one count but fewer than ten. V is TRBV27 and J is TRBJ2-2, with 8 bases aligning to TRBD1. Germline V gene sequence: CDR1 MNHEY, CDR2 SMNVEV (reference sequence). The ends lost 6 bases at V and 6 bases at J; junction bases unmatched: 12. The CDR3 consists of 16 residues. The CDR3 DNA sequence: TGTGCCAGCAGCCCCCCTCAGGGGGCCTACGCCGGGGAGCTGTTTTTT. Translation gives CASSPPQGAYAGELFF.

This clonotype was picked up a small number of times. The chain is built from TRBV9 and TRBJ2-3; D might be TRBD2 (7 bases). The CDR3 consists of 17 residues. With 4 bases removed from V and 1 base from J, the gap between germline ends came to 19 bases. Germline CDR1 is SGDLS and CDR2 is YYNGEE. Here the CDR3 reads CASSPVGGLRGTDTQYF. The CDR3 bases are TGTGCCAGCAGCCCCGTCGGGGGGCTACGGGGCACAGATACGCAGTATTTT.

This clonotype has a handful of counts. In DNA, the CDR3 is TGTGCCAGCAGCTTATATCCAGGGCGGTACCAAGAGACCCAGTACTTC. Residues: CASSLYPGRYQETQYF. The chain links TRBV7-9 to TRBJ2-5, with D perhaps matching TRBD1 (5 bases). This CDR3 has 16 residues. The germline gives CDR1 SEHNR, CDR2 FQNEAQ (reference sequence). V was clipped by 2 bases and J by 0 bases, with 13 bases between them.

The chain joins TRBV3-1 to TRBJ2-7; 12 bases line up with TRBD2. The CDR3 loop spans 16 amino acids. Trimming at V came to 1 base and at J to 3 bases, leaving 4 bases not matched to a gene. CDR1 is LGHDT, CDR2 YNNKEL, per germline (reference sequence). In DNA form, the CDR3 reads TGTGCCAGCAGCCAAGCCGGACTAGCGGGGATCTACGAGCAGTACTTC. Residues: CASSQAGLAGIYEQYF.

For the CDR3, the DNA is TGTGCCAGCAGTGAAGCTAGGGGTACGGAGACCCAGTACTTC. Translation gives CASSEARGTETQYF. The chain has TRBV6-1 and TRBJ2-5, with D tentatively TRBD1 (5 bases). V was trimmed by 0 bases and J by 5 bases, leaving 10 bases between them. There are 14 residues in the CDR3. The germline V gene has CDR1 MNHNS and CDR2 SASEGT.

This clonotype was counted between two and nine times. The V call is TRBV4-1, the J call TRBJ2-3, with D possibly matching TRBD1 (6 bases). The CDR3 runs to 15 residues. Germline loops: CDR1 MGHRA, CDR2 YSYEKL. V lost 5 bases, J lost 2 bases, and 14 bases lay in between. This CDR3 reads CASSNPDRPTDTQYF. Written as DNA, the CDR3 is TGCGCCAGCAGCAACCCGGACAGACCCACAGATACGCAGTATTTT.

The rearrangement joins TRBV27 to TRBJ1-1, with D maybe TRBD1 (5 bases). Germline CDR1 and CDR2: MNHEY and SMNVEV (reference sequence). The CDR3 runs 15 residues. V was shortened by 2 bases and J by 1 base, with 11 bases between the two germline ends. The CDR3 loop reads CASSLMGGRNTEAFF. For the CDR3, the DNA is TGTGCCAGCAGTTTAATGGGGGGGAGGAACACTGAAGCTTTCTTT.

This clonotype appeared a few times. The genes are TRBV6-2 or TRBV6-3 and TRBJ2-1; D is possibly TRBD2 (5 bases). Between the trimmed V and J ends, which lost 4 bases and 2 bases, there was a span of 9 bases. The CDR3 runs 14 residues. Germline loops: CDR1 MNHEY, CDR2 SVGEGT. The CDR3, as DNA: TGTGCCAGCAGTTTTCGGGAAACCTACAATGAGCAGTTCTTC. Protein sequence: CASSFRETYNEQFF.

V usage is TRBV20-1 and J usage is TRBJ2-7; 9 bases map to TRBD1. J was trimmed by 2 bases and V by 0 bases; bases with no gene match: 5. From germline, CDR1 is DFQATT and CDR2 SNEGSKA (reference sequence). The CDR3 has 15 amino acids. Here the CDR3 DNA reads TGCAGTGCTAGAGATTTAGGGACAGGGACCTACGAGCAGTACTTC. Amino acids: CSARDLGTGTYEQYF.

This clonotype was detected many times. This chain links TRBV15 with TRBJ1-4; possibly TRBD1 for D (6 bases). Germline CDR1 LNHNV, CDR2 YYDKDF (reference sequence). Trimming cost V 0 bases and J 7 bases, with 18 bases left between them. The CDR3 consists of 17 residues. The chain's CDR3 is CATSRDRGAGNGEKLFF. CDR3 nucleotides: TGTGCCACCAGCAGAGATAGGGGGGCAGGGAATGGTGAAAAACTGTTTTTT.